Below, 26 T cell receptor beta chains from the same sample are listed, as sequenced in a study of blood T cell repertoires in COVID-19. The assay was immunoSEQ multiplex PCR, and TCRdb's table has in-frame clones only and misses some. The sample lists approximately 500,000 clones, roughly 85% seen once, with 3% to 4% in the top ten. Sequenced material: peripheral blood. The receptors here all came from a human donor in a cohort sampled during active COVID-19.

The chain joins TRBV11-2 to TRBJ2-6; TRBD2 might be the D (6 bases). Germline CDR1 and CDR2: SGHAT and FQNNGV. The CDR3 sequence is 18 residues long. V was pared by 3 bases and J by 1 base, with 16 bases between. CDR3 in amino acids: CASSLGRPGLSGANVLTF. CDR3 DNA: TGTGCCAGCAGCTTGGGGAGGCCTGGGCTATCTGGGGCCAACGTCCTGACTTTC.

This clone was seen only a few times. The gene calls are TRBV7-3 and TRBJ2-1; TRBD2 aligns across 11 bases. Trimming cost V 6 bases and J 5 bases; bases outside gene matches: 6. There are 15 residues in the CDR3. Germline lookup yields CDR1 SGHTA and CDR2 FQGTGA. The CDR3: CASSKGTSGNNEQFF. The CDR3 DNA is TGTGCCAGCAGTAAAGGGACTAGCGGCAACAATGAGCAGTTCTTC.

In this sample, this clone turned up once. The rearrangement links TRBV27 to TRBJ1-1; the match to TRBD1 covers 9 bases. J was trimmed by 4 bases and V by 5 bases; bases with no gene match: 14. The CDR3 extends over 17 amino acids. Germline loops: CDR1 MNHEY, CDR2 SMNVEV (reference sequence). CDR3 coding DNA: TGTGCCAGCAGTAATCCCTACTCGGGACAGGGAAGCACTGAAGCTTTCTTT. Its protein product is CASSNPYSGQGSTEAFF.

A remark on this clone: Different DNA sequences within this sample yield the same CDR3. DNA of the CDR3: TGTGCCAGCAGCTTAGATCCTAGGTACAATGAGCAGTTCTTC. Translation: CASSLDPRYNEQFF. The rearrangement uses TRBV11-3 and TRBJ2-1; D is uncertain. Germline V gene lookup returns CDR1 SGHNT and CDR2 YENEEA. The V end lost 0 bases, the J end lost 4 bases, and 7 bases lay between the germline ends. The CDR3 has 14 amino acids.

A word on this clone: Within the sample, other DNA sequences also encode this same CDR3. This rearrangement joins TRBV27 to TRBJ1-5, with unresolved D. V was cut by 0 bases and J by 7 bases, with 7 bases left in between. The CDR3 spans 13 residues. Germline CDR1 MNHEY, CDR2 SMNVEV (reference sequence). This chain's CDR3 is CASSLSWRQPQHF. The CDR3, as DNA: TGTGCCAGCAGTTTATCGTGGAGACAGCCCCAGCATTTT.

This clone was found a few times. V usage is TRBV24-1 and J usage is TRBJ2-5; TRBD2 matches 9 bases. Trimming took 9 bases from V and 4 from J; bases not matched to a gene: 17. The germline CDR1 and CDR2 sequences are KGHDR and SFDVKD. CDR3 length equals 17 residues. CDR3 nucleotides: TGTGCCACCTCCACCGGTCCGCGGGAGGGCCCTCGAGAGACCCAGTACTTC. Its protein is CATSTGPREGPRETQYF.

The CDR3 spells CASSQDIRRDYGYTF. The CDR3 bases are TGCGCCAGCAGCCAAGACATTCGGCGGGACTATGGCTACACCTTC. The genes are TRBV4-1 and TRBJ1-2; no firm D call. This CDR3 comprises 15 residues. V was pared by 0 bases and J by 3 bases, with 11 bases between. Germline lookup yields CDR1 MGHRA and CDR2 YSYEKL.

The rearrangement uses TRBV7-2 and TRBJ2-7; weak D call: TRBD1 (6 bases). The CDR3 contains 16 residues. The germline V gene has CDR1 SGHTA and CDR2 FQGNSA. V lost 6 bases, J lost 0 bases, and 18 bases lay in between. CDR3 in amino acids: CASSRGRSGASYEQYF. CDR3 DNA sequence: TGTGCCAGCAGTAGGGGTCGGTCAGGGGCCTCCTACGAGCAGTACTTC.

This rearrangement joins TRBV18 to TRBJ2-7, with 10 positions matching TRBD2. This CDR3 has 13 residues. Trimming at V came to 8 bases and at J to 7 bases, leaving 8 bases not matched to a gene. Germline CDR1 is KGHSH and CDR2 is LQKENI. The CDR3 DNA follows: TGTGCCAGCGAGCGGGAGGGCCTTAGGGAGCAGTACTTC. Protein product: CASEREGLREQYF.

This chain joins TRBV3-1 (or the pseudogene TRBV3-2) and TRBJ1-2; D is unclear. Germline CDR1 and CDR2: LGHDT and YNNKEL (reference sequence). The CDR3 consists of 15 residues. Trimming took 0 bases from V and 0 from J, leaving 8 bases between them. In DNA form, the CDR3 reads TGTGCCAGCAGCCAAGATCCCCAGGCTAACTATGGCTACACCTTC. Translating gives CASSQDPQANYGYTF.

The CDR3 is CASTPQGTAGYTF. Here the CDR3 DNA reads TGCGCCAGCACCCCACAGGGAACCGCTGGCTACACCTTC. The rearrangement uses TRBV5-1 and TRBJ1-2, with D perhaps matching TRBD1 (6 bases). The germline V and J ends were trimmed by 6 bases and 7 bases, with 16 bases remaining between them. This CDR3 has 13 residues. Looked up from germline, CDR1 is SGHRS and CDR2 is YFSETQ.

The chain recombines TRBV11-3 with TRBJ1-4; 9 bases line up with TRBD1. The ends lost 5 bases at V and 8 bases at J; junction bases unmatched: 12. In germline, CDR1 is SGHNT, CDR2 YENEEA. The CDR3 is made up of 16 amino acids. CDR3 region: CASSRIGTGQNEKLFF. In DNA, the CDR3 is TGTGCCAGCAGCCGTATTGGGACAGGGCAGAACGAAAAACTGTTTTTT. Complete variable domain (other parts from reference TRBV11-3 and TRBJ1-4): EAGVVQSPRYKIIEKKQPVAFWCNPISGHNTLYWYLQNLGQGPELLIRYENEEAVDDSQLPKDRFSAERLKGVDSTLKIQPAELGDSAVYLCASSRIGTGQNEKLFFGSGTQLSVL.

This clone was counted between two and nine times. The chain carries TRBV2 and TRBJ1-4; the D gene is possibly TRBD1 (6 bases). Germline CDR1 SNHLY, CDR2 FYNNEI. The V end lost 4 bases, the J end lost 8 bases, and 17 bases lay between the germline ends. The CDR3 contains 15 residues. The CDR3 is CASSGDLGAEEKLFF. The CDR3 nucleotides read TGTGCCAGCAGTGGCGATCTGGGGGCAGAGGAAAAACTGTTTTTT.

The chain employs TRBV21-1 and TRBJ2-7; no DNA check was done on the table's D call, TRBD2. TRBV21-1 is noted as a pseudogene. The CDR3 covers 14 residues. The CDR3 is CASSRLGRNYEQYF. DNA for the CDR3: TGTGCCAGCAGCAGACTAGGACGGAACTACGAGCAGTACTTC.

The CDR3 protein is CASSPRDRGPQGAFF. The CDR3, as DNA: TGTGCCAGCAGCCCCCGGGACAGGGGGCCCCAAGGGGCTTTCTTT. The chain joins TRBV3-1 (or the pseudogene TRBV3-2) to TRBJ1-1, with 12 positions matching TRBD1. This CDR3 is built from 15 residues. The junction had 11 bases not matched to a gene; V was cut back by 4 bases and J by 11 bases. The V gene's germline CDR1 is LGHDT and CDR2 YNNKEL (reference sequence).

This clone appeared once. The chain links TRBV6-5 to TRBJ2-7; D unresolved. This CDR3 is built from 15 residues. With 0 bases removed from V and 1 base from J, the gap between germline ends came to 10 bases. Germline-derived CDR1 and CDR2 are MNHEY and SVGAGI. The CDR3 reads CASSYSIQASYEQYF. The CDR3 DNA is TGTGCCAGCAGTTACTCGATCCAGGCGTCCTACGAGCAGTACTTC.

CDR3 protein: CASSLEKGANQPQHF. The DNA for the CDR3 is TGTGCCAGCAGTTTAGAGAAGGGAGCCAATCAGCCCCAGCATTTT. The chain is built from TRBV27 and TRBJ1-5; no firm D call. The ends were cut back, 2 bases at V and 3 bases at J, with 11 bases in the middle. Germline values: CDR1 MNHEY, CDR2 SMNVEV (reference sequence). The CDR3 length is 15 residues.

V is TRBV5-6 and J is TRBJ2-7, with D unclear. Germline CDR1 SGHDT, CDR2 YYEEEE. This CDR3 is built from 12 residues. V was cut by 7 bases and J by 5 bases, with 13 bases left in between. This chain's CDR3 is CASGKRNDEQYF. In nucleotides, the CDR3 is TGTGCCAGCGGAAAGAGGAACGACGAGCAGTACTTC.

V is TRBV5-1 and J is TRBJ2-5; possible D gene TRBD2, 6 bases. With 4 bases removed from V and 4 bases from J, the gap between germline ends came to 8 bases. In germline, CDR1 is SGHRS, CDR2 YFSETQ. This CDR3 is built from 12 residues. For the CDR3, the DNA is TGCGCCAGCAGCGGCGGGGTAGAGACCCAGTACTTC. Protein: CASSGGVETQYF.

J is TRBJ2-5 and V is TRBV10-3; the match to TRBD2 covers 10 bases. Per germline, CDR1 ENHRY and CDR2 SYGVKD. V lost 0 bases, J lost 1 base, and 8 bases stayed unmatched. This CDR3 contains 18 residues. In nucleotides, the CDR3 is TGTGCCATCAGTGAGTCTTCGCTAGCGGGAGTCGGCCAAGAGACCCAGTACTTC. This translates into CAISESSLAGVGQETQYF.

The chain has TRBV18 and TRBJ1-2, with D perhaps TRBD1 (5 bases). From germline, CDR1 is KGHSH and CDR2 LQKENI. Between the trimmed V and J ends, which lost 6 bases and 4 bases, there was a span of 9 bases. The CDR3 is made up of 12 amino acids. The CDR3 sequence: CASSLDSYGYTF. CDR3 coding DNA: TGTGCCAGCTCTCTTGACAGCTATGGCTACACCTTC.

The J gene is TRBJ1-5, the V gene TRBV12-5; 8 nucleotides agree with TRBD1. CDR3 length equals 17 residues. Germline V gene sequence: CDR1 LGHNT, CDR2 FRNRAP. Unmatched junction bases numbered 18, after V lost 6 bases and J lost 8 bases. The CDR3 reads CASGTRYGQGTWEPQHF. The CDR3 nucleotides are TGTGCTAGTGGCACCCGATATGGACAGGGTACGTGGGAGCCCCAGCATTTT.

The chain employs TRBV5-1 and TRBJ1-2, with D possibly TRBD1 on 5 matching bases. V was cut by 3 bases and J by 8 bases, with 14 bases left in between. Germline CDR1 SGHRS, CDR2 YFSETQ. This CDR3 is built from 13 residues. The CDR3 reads CASSSEGSGGYTF. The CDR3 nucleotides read TGCGCCAGCAGCTCGGAGGGGTCGGGAGGCTACACCTTC.

The CDR3 loop reads CASTMGQGMAGANVLTF. The DNA of the CDR3 is TGTGCCAGCACTATGGGACAGGGTATGGCTGGGGCCAACGTCCTGACTTTC. This sequence joins TRBV2 and TRBJ2-6; 9 nucleotides align to TRBD1. The trim removed 7 bases at V and 2 bases at J, leaving 9 bases unmatched. The CDR3 is 17 residues long. Germline V gene lookup returns CDR1 SNHLY and CDR2 FYNNEI.

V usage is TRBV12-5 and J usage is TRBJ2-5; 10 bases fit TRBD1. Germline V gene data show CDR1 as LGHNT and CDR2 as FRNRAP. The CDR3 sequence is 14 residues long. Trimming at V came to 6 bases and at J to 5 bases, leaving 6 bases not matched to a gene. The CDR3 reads CASGPTGGLETQYF. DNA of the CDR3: TGTGCTAGTGGCCCGACAGGGGGCCTTGAGACCCAGTACTTC.

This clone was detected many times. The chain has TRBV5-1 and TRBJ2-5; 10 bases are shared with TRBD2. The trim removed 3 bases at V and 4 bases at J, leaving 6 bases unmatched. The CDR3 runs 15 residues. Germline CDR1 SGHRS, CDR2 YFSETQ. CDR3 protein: CASSSGLAALETQYF. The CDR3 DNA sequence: TGCGCCAGCAGCTCCGGACTAGCGGCCTTAGAGACCCAGTACTTC.